This T cell receptor beta chain appears in the sequencing data of a study of shared clonotypes between healthy human individuals. About the study: The composition of the donors was two women and a few men aged 18 to 49. Findings and limits, study-wide: Only blood was sampled, and tissue TCR repertoires likely differ from blood ones.

V shed 1 base and J shed 1 base, with 4 bases lying between them. Germline CDR1 and CDR2: SGHVS and FNYEAQ. The CDR3 sequence is 13 residues long. Profiling relied on immunoSEQ multiplex PCR, and the TCRdb table lists in-frame clones only, not all of them. The sample has roughly 2.1 million clones; about 92% are singletons. Naive CD8 cells lacked CD45RO, underwent positive selection for CCR7 and left out terminally differentiated effector memory CD45RA+ cells. A word on this clone: The antigen is not known. At the DNA level, this CDR3 is encoded by other sequences in the same sample as well.

The origin of this receptor is a man aged 18 to 29 in good health. Some clones in this sample may be carry-over from other donors' samples. The rearrangement uses TRBV7-6 and TRBJ1-1, with D unclear. Material for sequencing was naive CD8+ T cells from PBMCs. The CDR3 sequence is CASSLGRNTEAFF. The CDR3 DNA is TGTGCCAGCAGCTTAGGCAGGAACACTGAAGCTTTCTTT. The entire variable domain, with the rest obtained from reference TRBV7-6 and TRBJ1-1, is as follows: GAGVSQSPRYKVTKRGQDVALRCDPISGHVSLYWYRQALGQGPEFLTYFNYEAQQDKSGLPNDRFSAERPEGSISTLTIQRTEQRDSAMYRCASSLGRNTEAFFGQGTRLTVV.